The 32 T cell receptor beta chains below all came from one sample that was sequenced in a study of cytomegalovirus exposure and HLA in healthy donors. Both 60 Vbeta primers and 13 Jbeta primers went into the PCR. Generated by immunoSEQ multiplex PCR, the TCRdb table keeps only in-frame clones and is missing some. The sample lists 150,000 to 180,000 clones; over 70% were seen once. The specimen was PBMCs. The receptors stem from a man aged 30-40 years in good health and CMV-seronegative.

A single count supports this clone. This sequence joins TRBV10-3 and TRBJ2-7, with 7 bases aligning to TRBD1. The length of the CDR3 is 14 residues. V was clipped by 11 bases and J by 3 bases; unmatched bases: 13. Germline CDR1 is ENHRY and CDR2 is SYGVKD. CDR3: CAASQGTDYYEQYF. In DNA, the CDR3 is TGTGCCGCCAGCCAAGGGACAGACTACTACGAGCAGTACTTC.

The rearrangement uses TRBV6-4 and TRBJ2-2; maybe TRBD1 (6 bases). Trimming pared 5 bases from V and 4 bases from J, leaving 11 bases between. The length of the CDR3 is 14 residues. The germline gives CDR1 MRHNA, CDR2 SNTAGT. The DNA for the CDR3 is TGTGCCAGCAGTTCACAGGGATCCACCGGGGAGCTGTTTTTT. Encoded protein: CASSSQGSTGELFF.

The sample holds a few counts of this clone. V and J are TRBV5-5 and TRBJ2-2, with a weak D call TRBD2 (6 bases). The germline CDR1 and CDR2 sequences are SGHKS and YYEKEE (reference sequence). With 4 bases removed from V and 4 bases from J, the gap between germline ends came to 11 bases. The CDR3 runs to 14 residues. This chain's CDR3 is CASSPRGSTGELFF. CDR3 sequence (DNA): TGTGCCAGCAGCCCCCGGGGGAGCACCGGGGAGCTGTTTTTT.

This sequence joins TRBV7-8 and TRBJ1-6, with a possible D match to TRBD1 (5 bases). V lost 1 base and J 8 bases, leaving 15 bases between the germline ends. The CDR3 length is 16 residues. The V gene's germline CDR1 is SGHVS and CDR2 FQNEAQ. Here the CDR3 DNA reads TGTGCCAGCAGCTTAGGGTTTCGAGACAGCTATTCACCCCTCCACTTT. Residues: CASSLGFRDSYSPLHF. Drawing the rest from reference TRBV7-8 and TRBJ1-6, the complete variable domain is GAGVSQSPRYKVAKRGQDVALRCDPISGHVSLFWYQQALGQGPEFLTYFQNEAQLDKSGLPSDRFFAERPEGSVSTLKIQRTQQEDSAVYLCASSLGFRDSYSPLHFGNGTRLTVT.

V gene TRBV7-8 combines with J gene TRBJ2-7, with 7 bases matching TRBD1. Per the germline V gene, CDR1 is SGHVS and CDR2 is FQNEAQ. There are 14 residues in the CDR3. The ends lost 5 bases at V and 3 bases at J; junction bases unmatched: 7. CDR3 bases: TGTGCCAGCAGCACTCGGGACAGCCTCTACGAGCAGTACTTC. Residues: CASSTRDSLYEQYF. The full variable domain, its missing parts supplied by reference TRBV7-8 and TRBJ2-7, is GAGVSQSPRYKVAKRGQDVALRCDPISGHVSLFWYQQALGQGPEFLTYFQNEAQLDKSGLPSDRFFAERPEGSVSTLKIQRTQQEDSAVYLCASSTRDSLYEQYFGPGTRLTVT.

The chain has TRBV6-1 and TRBJ1-6, with 7 bases fitting TRBD1. With 6 bases clipped from V and 10 bases from J, the junction kept 3 bases outside the gene matches. The germline gives CDR1 MNHNS, CDR2 SASEGT. This CDR3 contains 12 residues. The CDR3 DNA reads as TGTGCCAGCAGGACAGGGTTATCACCCCTCCACTTT. Translation gives CASRTGLSPLHF.

The sample holds a few counts of this clone. This chain connects TRBV7-9 to TRBJ1-1, with 7 bases matching TRBD1. Per germline, CDR1 SEHNR and CDR2 FQNEAQ (reference sequence). Germline trimming cut 1 base from V and 1 base from J; bases unmatched to any gene: 3. There are 15 residues in the CDR3. The CDR3 loop is CASSLGGTANTEAFF. The CDR3 region has the DNA TGTGCCAGCAGCTTAGGAGGGACAGCGAACACTGAAGCTTTCTTT.

The rearrangement links TRBV6-1 to TRBJ1-1; no firm D call. The CDR3 has 14 residues. The germline V and J ends were trimmed by 2 bases and 5 bases, with 12 bases remaining between them. Germline assignment: CDR1 MNHNS and CDR2 SASEGT. As DNA, the CDR3 is TGTGCCAGCAGTGAATTTGGTACGAGAACTGAAGCTTTCTTT. The encoded protein is CASSEFGTRTEAFF.

The J gene is TRBJ2-5, the V gene TRBV2, with TRBD1 as a possible D gene (5 bases). This CDR3 is 13 amino acids long. Trimming stripped 8 bases from V and 4 bases from J, with 14 bases between. CDR1 SNHLY and CDR2 FYNNEI come from the germline V gene. The DNA of the CDR3 is TGTGCCAGCTCATATGGGGCATTAGAGACCCAGTACTTC. Translation gives CASSYGALETQYF.

V and J are TRBV15 and TRBJ2-1; TRBD1 matches 7 bases. From germline, CDR1 is LNHNV and CDR2 YYDKDF (reference sequence). The CDR3 is made up of 16 amino acids. The V and J ends lost 1 base and 4 bases, in that order; junction bases with no gene match: 7. Here the CDR3 DNA reads TGTGCCACCAGCAGAGTTCCCGGGACAGATTACAATGAGCAGTTCTTC. This codes for CATSRVPGTDYNEQFF.

The chain employs TRBV7-2 and TRBJ1-1; D unresolved. Germline V gives CDR1 SGHTA, CDR2 FQGNSA. There are 14 residues in the CDR3. V lost 0 bases to trimming and J lost 1 base, with 6 bases between them. CDR3 region: CASSLANKNTEAFF. CDR3 DNA sequence: TGTGCCAGCAGCTTAGCCAACAAGAACACTGAAGCTTTCTTT.

The genes are TRBV6-1 and TRBJ2-7; TRBD1 matches at 7 bases. V dropped 11 bases and J dropped 5; count of bases not matched to a gene: 12. This CDR3 is 13 amino acids long. Germline CDR1 MNHNS, CDR2 SASEGT. This chain's CDR3 is CAGENPQGNEQYF. CDR3 DNA: TGTGCCGGAGAGAACCCACAGGGGAACGAGCAGTACTTC.

V gene TRBV5-1 combines with J gene TRBJ2-7; 9 positions match TRBD1. Germline trimming cut 3 bases from V and 3 bases from J; bases unmatched to any gene: 4. The germline CDR1 and CDR2 sequences are SGHRS and YFSETQ. The CDR3 consists of 14 residues. This CDR3 is CASSSRDRVYEQYF. Written as DNA, the CDR3 is TGCGCCAGCAGCTCCCGGGACAGGGTCTACGAGCAGTACTTC.

In this sample, this clone turned up a few times. The chain employs TRBV19 and TRBJ2-2, with D perhaps TRBD2 (5 bases). This CDR3 spans 16 amino acids. With 4 bases removed from V and 4 bases from J, the gap between germline ends came to 16 bases. Per the germline V gene, CDR1 is LNHDA and CDR2 is SQIVND (reference sequence). The CDR3: CASSTSALGVTGELFF. CDR3 DNA sequence: TGTGCCAGTAGTACTTCAGCGCTCGGGGTCACCGGGGAGCTGTTTTTT.

The V gene is TRBV5-4, the J gene TRBJ2-3, with 7 nucleotides matching TRBD1. Losses at the gene ends were 5 bases for V and 0 bases for J; bases not matched to a gene: 9. CDR1 and CDR2 (germline): SGHNT, YYREEE (reference sequence). The CDR3 loop spans 16 amino acids. CDR3 DNA: TGTGCCAGCAGTTCCGGACAGGTGGGAAGCACAGATACGCAGTATTTT. Protein: CASSSGQVGSTDTQYF. Supplemented by reference TRBV5-4 and TRBJ2-3, the full variable domain reads ETGVTQSPTHLIKTRGQQVTLRCSSQSGHNTVSWYQQALGQGPQFIFQYYREEENGRGNFPPRFSGLQFPNYSSELNVNALELDDSALYLCASSSGQVGSTDTQYFGPGTRLTVL.

In its sample, this clone was seen a few times. The identical CDR3 is also encoded by other nucleotide sequences in the sample. The V call is TRBV5-6, the J call TRBJ2-7; TRBD1 matches at 7 bases. V trimming: 5 bases; J trimming: 1 base; junction bases outside the gene matches: 3. Germline lookup yields CDR1 SGHDT and CDR2 YYEEEE. The CDR3 runs 13 residues. This chain's CDR3 is CASSPTGSYEQYF. The CDR3 DNA reads TGTGCCAGCAGTCCGACAGGGTCCTACGAGCAGTACTTC.

For the CDR3, the DNA is TGTGCCAGCACTCCGCGGGGGGGTTTGACAGATACGCAGTATTTT. Amino acid sequence: CASTPRGGLTDTQYF. The chain employs TRBV9 and TRBJ2-3; 9 positions agree with TRBD2. CDR1 is SGDLS, CDR2 YYNGEE, per germline. The CDR3 spans 15 residues. The V gene end was trimmed by 6 bases and the J gene end by 3 bases; junction bases not matched to a gene: 8.

The V call is TRBV25-1, the J call TRBJ2-5, with D possibly matching TRBD2 (5 bases). Trimming took 7 bases from V and 2 from J, leaving 14 bases between them. Germline CDR1 reads MGHDK; CDR2 reads SYGVNS. This CDR3 region has 14 residues. The CDR3 here is CASTTSTKQETQYF. CDR3 coding DNA: TGTGCCAGCACAACTAGTACGAAGCAAGAGACCCAGTACTTC.

V is TRBV7-9 and J is TRBJ2-7, with D possibly being TRBD1 (5 bases). The CDR3 sequence is 11 residues long. Trimming cost V 1 base and J 8 bases, with 6 bases left between them. Germline V lookup: CDR1 SEHNR, CDR2 FQNEAQ (reference sequence). Written as DNA, the CDR3 is TGTGCCAGCAGCTTAGACAGGCAGCAGTACTTC. Its translation: CASSLDRQQYF.

The chain carries TRBV5-6 and TRBJ1-5; TRBD1 matches 11 bases. This CDR3 has 16 amino acids. V lost 0 bases, J lost 6 bases, and 5 bases stayed unmatched. Germline lookup yields CDR1 SGHDT and CDR2 YYEEEE. The CDR3 nucleotides read TGTGCCAGCAGCTTGGCAGGACAGGGGGCAGGTCAGCCCCAGCATTTT. The encoded protein is CASSLAGQGAGQPQHF.

Points on this clone: At one end, the junction sequence differs from germline, possibly due to a read error. The V gene is TRBV7-9, the J gene TRBJ1-2; 8 bases map to TRBD1. The CDR3 totals 14 residues. Germline-derived CDR1 and CDR2 are SEHNR and FQNEAQ (reference sequence). CDR3 nucleotide sequence: TGTGCCAGCAGCCCATTGCAGGGGGCGCGCGGCTACCCCTTC. This translates into CASSPLQGARGYPF.

The sample holds a few counts of this clone. This chain links TRBV19 with TRBJ1-1; D ambiguous. Germline V CDR1 and CDR2: LNHDA, SQIVND (reference sequence). The germline V and J ends were trimmed by 5 bases and 10 bases, with 26 bases remaining between them. The CDR3 runs 16 residues. The CDR3 region has the DNA TGTGCCAGTAGTCCCATCACCCCCGGGAATAGAGTTGGAGCTTTCTTT. Its translation: CASSPITPGNRVGAFF.

This clone was seen a handful of times. The chain couples TRBV6-6 to TRBJ2-3, with 11 bases aligning to TRBD2. This CDR3 is built from 15 residues. The germline gives CDR1 MNHNY, CDR2 SVGAGI (reference sequence). V lost 7 bases and J lost 5; bases outside the gene matches: 8. This chain's CDR3 is CASNVAGGRVDTQYF. The CDR3 bases are TGTGCCAGCAACGTAGCGGGGGGGCGGGTAGATACGCAGTATTTT.

This chain links TRBV28 with TRBJ1-1, with 9 bases matching TRBD1. The J segment lost 3 bases and the V segment lost 3 bases, leaving 5 bases of the junction unmatched. The CDR3 totals 15 residues. CDR1 is MDHEN, CDR2 SYDVKM, per germline. The CDR3 is CASSFPGTGYTEAFF. In nucleotides, the CDR3 is TGTGCCAGCAGTTTCCCCGGGACAGGGTACACTGAAGCTTTCTTT.

The sample holds a few counts of this clone. V is TRBV4-2 and J is TRBJ2-7; 8 nucleotides line up with TRBD2. V lost 0 bases and J lost 6; bases outside the gene matches: 10. CDR3 length: 16 residues. The germline V gene encodes CDR1 LGHNA and CDR2 YNFKEQ. CDR3 sequence (DNA): TGTGCCAGCAGCCAAGATAGACGGGGGGGGCTTCGCGAGCAGTACTTC. This sequence encodes CASSQDRRGGLREQYF.

The chain links TRBV5-4 to TRBJ2-3, with D possibly matching TRBD2 (5 bases). This CDR3 comprises 16 residues. Germline CDR1 SGHNT, CDR2 YYREEE (reference sequence). Deletions cut 3 bases from V and 1 base from J, with 15 bases between. The CDR3 reads CASSWRSDFRTDTQYF. CDR3 bases: TGTGCCAGCAGCTGGAGGTCGGACTTCCGCACAGATACGCAGTATTTT.

This clone was detected only a few times. The chain is built from TRBV7-9 and TRBJ2-5, with D possibly matching TRBD2 (5 bases). This CDR3 has 14 residues. Germline V gene lookup returns CDR1 SEHNR and CDR2 FQNEAQ (reference sequence). V lost 7 bases and J lost 3, with 15 bases in between. The CDR3 bases are TGTGCCAGCATCCCACTAGTTTCGGAAGAGACCCAGTACTTC. Its protein product is CASIPLVSEETQYF.

The V call is TRBV11-2, the J call TRBJ2-3; TRBD2 aligns across 14 bases. Germline V gene data show CDR1 as SGHAT and CDR2 as FQNNGV. Unmatched junction bases numbered 3, after V lost 0 bases and J lost 7 bases. This CDR3 is built from 16 residues. In DNA, the CDR3 is TGTGCCAGCAGCTTAGAGACTAGCGGGGGGGCAAATACGCAGTATTTT. Translation: CASSLETSGGANTQYF.

CDR3 sequence (DNA): TGTGCCAGTAGCCCCAGAAATAACTATGGCTACACCTTC. It specifies CASSPRNNYGYTF. The V gene is TRBV19, the J gene TRBJ1-2; D ambiguous. This CDR3 has 13 amino acids. Trimming took 6 bases from V and 1 from J, leaving 9 bases between them. Per the germline V gene, CDR1 is LNHDA and CDR2 is SQIVND (reference sequence).

V and J are TRBV15 and TRBJ2-2; possible D gene TRBD1, 6 bases. The CDR3 extends over 12 amino acids. The ends were cut back, 11 bases at V and 6 bases at J, with 13 bases in the middle. Germline-derived CDR1 and CDR2 are LNHNV and YYDKDF (reference sequence). The CDR3 spells CAALGGPGELFF. The CDR3 region has the DNA TGTGCCGCACTAGGGGGTCCCGGGGAGCTGTTTTTT.

The chain recombines TRBV7-6 with TRBJ2-5; D is perhaps TRBD2 (6 bases). The J call may be incorrect, as the DNA end agrees better with TRBJ2-7. This CDR3 is built from 18 residues. Germline CDR1 is SGHVS and CDR2 is FNYEAQ. Written as DNA, the CDR3 is TGTGCCAGCAGCTTAGCTGGGTCTTGGGGAGGCCGGTCCTACGAGCAGTACTTC. Its protein is CASSLAGSWGGRSYEQYF.

V and J are TRBV14 and TRBJ1-2; D gene uncertain. Trimming cost V 1 base and J 4 bases, with 7 bases left between them. This CDR3 comprises 13 residues. Germline-derived CDR1 and CDR2 are SGHDN and FVKESK. CDR3 nucleotides: TGTGCCAGCAGCCAAGTGGGGAGCTATGGCTACACCTTC. Translated, it gives CASSQVGSYGYTF.